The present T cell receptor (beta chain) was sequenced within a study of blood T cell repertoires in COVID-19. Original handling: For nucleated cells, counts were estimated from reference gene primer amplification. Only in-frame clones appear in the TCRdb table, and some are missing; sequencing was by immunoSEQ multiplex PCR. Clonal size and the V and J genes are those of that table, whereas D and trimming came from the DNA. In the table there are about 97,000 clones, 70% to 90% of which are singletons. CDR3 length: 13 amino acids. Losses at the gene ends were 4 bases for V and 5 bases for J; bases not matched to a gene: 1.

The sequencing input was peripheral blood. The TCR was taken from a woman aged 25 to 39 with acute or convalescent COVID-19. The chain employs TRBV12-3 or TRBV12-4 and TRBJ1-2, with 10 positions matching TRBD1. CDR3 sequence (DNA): TGTGCCAGCAGTTCGGGACAGGGGTATGGCTACACCTTC. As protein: CASSSGQGYGYTF.